The present entry profiles one TCR beta chain with its context. Its antigen remains unidentified. This table comes from immunoSEQ multiplex PCR, and its TCRdb copy is limited to in-frame clones, with some not included. The table records about 25,000 clones, over 70% of them present only once. This specimen belongs to a study of radiotherapy plus CTLA-4 blockade in lung cancer. Study context: Roughly 17% of enrolled patients responded objectively, and roughly 30% had disease control. Whole-study findings and limits: An expansion of tumor-derived TCR clones occurred in blood after radiotherapy plus ipilimumab. Response was reportedly best predicted by early blood T cell clone dynamics, with interferon-beta.

Focal radiation plus CTLA-4 blockade with ipilimumab was given to patients with chemo-refractory metastatic non-small-cell lung cancer. This clonotype originated in a human donor with non-small cell lung cancer who had stable disease on radiotherapy plus ipilimumab. Material: peripheral blood, obtained from a patient treated with radiotherapy plus ipilimumab.

DNA for the CDR3: TGTGCCAGCAGCTTGGACCGACAGAACAATCAGCCCCAGCATTTT. It codes for CASSLDRQNNQPQHF. The V gene is TRBV5-5, the J gene TRBJ1-5, with D maybe TRBD1 (5 bases). V lost 0 bases, J lost 3 bases, and 10 bases lay in between. Germline V gives CDR1 SGHKS, CDR2 YYEKEE (reference sequence). The CDR3 loop spans 15 amino acids.